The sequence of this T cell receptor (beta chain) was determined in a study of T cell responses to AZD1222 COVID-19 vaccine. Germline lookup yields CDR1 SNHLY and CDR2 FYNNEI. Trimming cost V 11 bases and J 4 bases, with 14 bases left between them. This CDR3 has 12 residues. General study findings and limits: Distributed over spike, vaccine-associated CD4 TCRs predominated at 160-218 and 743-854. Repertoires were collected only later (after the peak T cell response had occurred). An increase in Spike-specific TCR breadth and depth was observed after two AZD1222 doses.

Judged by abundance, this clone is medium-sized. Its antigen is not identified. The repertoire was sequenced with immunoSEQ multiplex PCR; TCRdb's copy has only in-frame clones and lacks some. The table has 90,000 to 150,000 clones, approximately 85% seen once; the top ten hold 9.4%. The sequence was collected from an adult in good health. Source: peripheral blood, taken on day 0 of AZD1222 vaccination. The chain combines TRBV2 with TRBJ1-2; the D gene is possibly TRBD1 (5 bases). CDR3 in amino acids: CAGHRVAYGYTF. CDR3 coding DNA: TGTGCCGGACATCGTGTAGCCTATGGCTACACCTTC.